The 27 T cell receptor beta chains given below trace back to one sample, sequenced in a study of blood T cells in healthy people across ages. With a J-beta primer mix and a sample-barcoded 5' primer, a second PCR ran about 6 to 11 cycles. In TCRdb, the 5' RACE reads were re-called with MiXCR into one record per CDR3 protein. The profile shows about 1.7 million distinct CDR3 sequences, 28% of them singletons. Sequenced input: blood. The source is a woman aged 25 to 45 in good health.

The chain couples TRBV3-1 to TRBJ2-1; 8 bases are a match to TRBD2. V trimming: 4 bases; J trimming: 6 bases; junction bases outside the gene matches: 11. CDR3 length: 16 amino acids. The germline CDR1 and CDR2 sequences are LGHDT and YNNKEL (reference sequence). The CDR3, as DNA: TGTGCCAGCAGCCCGATTGCGAGCGGGGGACGCAATGAGCAGTTCTTC. Protein: CASSPIASGGRNEQFF.

The chain employs TRBV7-2 and TRBJ2-4; TRBD1 aligns across 7 bases. The CDR3 runs 15 residues. Germline trimming cut 1 base from V and 13 bases from J; bases unmatched to any gene: 13. Germline V gene data show CDR1 as SGHTA and CDR2 as FQGNSA. The CDR3 is CASSLGRTGYNEQYF. The CDR3 bases are TGTGCCAGCAGCTTAGGTCGGACAGGTTACAATGAGCAGTACTTC.

This chain connects TRBV19 to TRBJ2-5; 7 positions match TRBD2. The DNA end is a closer match to TRBJ2-7, so the J assignment may be wrong. CDR3 length: 15 residues. Germline CDR1 and CDR2: LNHDA and SQIVND (reference sequence). The CDR3 protein is CASSMAAGFRYEQYF. The CDR3 DNA follows: TGTGCCAGTAGTATGGCAGCGGGGTTTCGCTACGAGCAGTACTTC.

In this sample, this clonotype turned up many times. The V call is TRBV4-1, the J call TRBJ1-2; 7 positions agree with TRBD1. The CDR3 has 17 residues. V shed 4 bases and J 8 bases; nucleotides not matched to a gene: 19. Germline assignment: CDR1 MGHRA and CDR2 YSYEKL. CDR3 sequence reads: CASSLTGVGPVAGGYTF. Written as DNA, the CDR3 is TGCGCCAGCAGCCTAACAGGGGTCGGGCCGGTAGCAGGCGGCTACACCTTC.

J is TRBJ2-5 and V is TRBV30; D is unresolved. Germline V gene sequence: CDR1 GTSNPN, CDR2 SVGIG (reference sequence). The germline V and J ends were trimmed by 0 bases and 5 bases, with 7 bases remaining between them. There are 12 residues in the CDR3. CDR3 bases: TGTGCCTGGAGTGTACTTCTGGAGACCCAGTACTTC. Translated, it gives CAWSVLLETQYF.

On this clonotype itself: A much larger clonotype is one base distant, so this may be a read error. The rearrangement joins TRBV12-3 or TRBV12-4 to TRBJ2-1; D possibly corresponds to TRBD2 (5 bases). The length of the CDR3 is 9 residues. The V gene lost 11 bases and the J gene lost 10 bases, with 9 bases spanning the gap. The CDR3 spells CAAGVEQFF. CDR3 coding DNA: TGTGCCGCCGGGGTGGAGCAGTTCTTC.

This chain uses TRBV28 with TRBJ1-2; 8 nucleotides line up with TRBD1. The CDR3 totals 15 residues. V lost 7 bases, J lost 4 bases, and 11 bases stayed unmatched. The germline gives CDR1 MDHEN, CDR2 SYDVKM. The CDR3 DNA follows: TGTGCCAGCAACCACCCGACAGGGGTTCGCTATGGCTACACCTTC. Translated: CASNHPTGVRYGYTF.

This clonotype was seen more than once but under ten times. V usage is TRBV20-1 and J usage is TRBJ2-6; weak D call: TRBD2 (5 bases). CDR3 length: 15 amino acids. Trimming left V 0 bases short and J 1 base short, with 7 bases between. CDR1 and CDR2 (germline): DFQATT, SNEGSKA (reference sequence). As DNA, the CDR3 is TGCAGTGCTAGAGATGAGGGATCTGGGGCCAACGTCCTGACTTTC. Its protein product is CSARDEGSGANVLTF.

J is TRBJ1-4 and V is TRBV9; the D is unclear. Germline V gene data show CDR1 as SGDLS and CDR2 as YYNGEE. The CDR3 is 15 amino acids. With 0 bases removed from V and 0 bases from J, the gap between germline ends came to 6 bases. Written as DNA, the CDR3 is TGTGCCAGCAGCGTAGCAGGTGCAACTAATGAAAAACTGTTTTTT. Its protein is CASSVAGATNEKLFF. Supplemented by reference TRBV9 and TRBJ1-4, the full variable domain reads DSGVTQTPKHLITATGQRVTLRCSPRSGDLSVYWYQQSLDQGLQFLIQYYNGEERAKGNILERFSAQQFPDLHSELNLSSLELGDSALYFCASSVAGATNEKLFFGSGTQLSVL.

The chain carries TRBV10-3 and TRBJ2-7; tentatively, D is TRBD1 or TRBD2 (5 bases each). The V and J ends lost 8 bases and 0 bases respectively, with 11 bases between them. The germline V gene encodes CDR1 ENHRY and CDR2 SYGVKD. This CDR3 comprises 13 residues. DNA of the CDR3: TGTGCCATCGGTCCCGGGGCCTCCTACGAGCAGTACTTC. This encodes CAIGPGASYEQYF.

The chain recombines TRBV18 with TRBJ1-2, with TRBD1 as a possible D gene (6 bases). The length of the CDR3 is 14 residues. V gave up 3 bases and J gave up 5 bases, with 13 bases separating them. Germline-derived CDR1 and CDR2 are KGHSH and LQKENI. In nucleotides, the CDR3 is TGTGCCAGCTCACCCGGGGGACACTATTATGGCTACACCTTC. This gives the protein CASSPGGHYYGYTF.

This sequence joins TRBV6-1 and TRBJ1-1; no clear D gene. The V end was cut by 3 bases, the J end by 1 base, with 18 bases between. The CDR3 is made up of 17 amino acids. In germline, CDR1 is MNHNS, CDR2 SASEGT. CDR3 coding DNA: TGTGCCAGCAGTGATGGGCGGAGTAGACGGGCGAACACTGAAGCTTTCTTT. The encoded protein is CASSDGRSRRANTEAFF.

The rearrangement uses TRBV20-1 and TRBJ2-3, with a possible D match to TRBD2 (6 bases). This CDR3 contains 14 residues. Trimming stripped 5 bases from V and 9 bases from J, with 21 bases between. Germline V gives CDR1 DFQATT, CDR2 SNEGSKA (reference sequence). As DNA, the CDR3 is TGCAGTGCTGTCCCCCTCGGGAGTTTCGAGACGCAGTATTTT. This encodes CSAVPLGSFETQYF.

DNA of the CDR3: TGTGCCAGCAGCCCTTACTTAGTCGGGCTGAACAATGAGCAGTACTTC. Translation gives CASSPYLVGLNNEQYF. The chain couples TRBV7-3 to TRBJ2-1; D remains unclear. Gene TRBJ2-7 matches the end of the DNA better, so the J call may be wrong. The CDR3 is made up of 16 amino acids. Germline CDR1 SGHTA, CDR2 FQGTGA.

The table lists this clonotype with many counts. The chain is built from TRBV6-6 and TRBJ2-7; D uncertain. CDR1 MNHNY and CDR2 SVGAGI come from the germline V gene (reference sequence). The CDR3 has 11 amino acids. V shed 5 bases and J shed 7 bases, with 9 bases lying between them. CDR3 nucleotides: TGTGCCAGCAGTCCCAATTGGGAGCAGTACTTC. This encodes CASSPNWEQYF.

The sample holds a few counts of this clonotype. The chain recombines TRBV7-6 with TRBJ2-1, with 10 bases lining up with TRBD1. CDR1 is SGHVS, CDR2 FNYEAQ, per germline. The CDR3 covers 16 residues. J was trimmed by 7 bases and V by 2 bases; bases with no gene match: 8. The CDR3: CASSLRSGQGWNEQFF. The DNA for the CDR3 is TGTGCCAGCAGCTTAAGGTCGGGACAGGGGTGGAATGAGCAGTTCTTC.

This clonotype appeared a few times. This rearrangement joins TRBV29-1 to TRBJ1-2; D is unclear. Germline-derived CDR1 and CDR2 are SQVTM and ANQGSEA. V lost 5 bases to trimming and J lost 6 bases, with 10 bases between them. This CDR3 has 11 amino acids. The CDR3 DNA sequence: TGCAGCGTTTTTTCCAGTCATGGCTACACCTTC. This translates into CSVFSSHGYTF.

This clonotype appeared once. The genes are TRBV24-1 and TRBJ1-1; 9 bases align to TRBD1. Germline V gene sequence: CDR1 KGHDR, CDR2 SFDVKD. J was trimmed by 1 base and V by 6 bases; bases with no gene match: 2. This CDR3 spans 14 amino acids. CDR3 bases: TGTGCCACCAGTTCGGGACAGGGGAACACTGAAGCTTTCTTT. This codes for CATSSGQGNTEAFF.

There are a few counts of this clonotype. The V gene is TRBV6-2 or TRBV6-3, the J gene TRBJ2-5; D is perhaps TRBD2 (6 bases). CDR1 MNHEY and CDR2 SVGEGT come from the germline V gene. The length of the CDR3 is 11 residues. Trimming left V 11 bases short and J 2 bases short, with 9 bases between. The DNA of the CDR3 is TGTGCCCCTCGGGAGCAAGAGACCCAGTACTTC. Translated: CAPREQETQYF.

This clonotype was observed a few times. The chain combines TRBV5-1 with TRBJ1-2, with TRBD1 matching over 8 bases. The V segment lost 5 bases and the J segment 6 bases; nucleotides outside the gene matches: 6. Germline CDR1 is SGHRS and CDR2 is YFSETQ. CDR3 length: 13 amino acids. The CDR3 reads CASSFAGGNGYTF. CDR3 coding DNA: TGCGCCAGCAGTTTCGCAGGGGGCAATGGCTACACCTTC.

This clonotype was recorded at least ten times. The V and J genes are TRBV7-6 and TRBJ1-2; 11 bases align to TRBD1. The CDR3 runs to 15 residues. V was clipped by 5 bases and J by 5 bases; unmatched bases: 7. Germline loops: CDR1 SGHVS, CDR2 FNYEAQ. Here the CDR3 DNA reads TGTGCCAGCAGCCCCGGACAGGGGGCGCGGTATGGCTACACCTTC. Residues: CASSPGQGARYGYTF.

This clonotype has at least ten counts. V is TRBV7-2 and J is TRBJ2-5; D gene unclear. Trimming took off 0 bases at V and 5 bases at J, with 31 bases between the two ends. The CDR3 is 21 amino acids. CDR1 SGHTA and CDR2 FQGNSA come from the germline V gene. CDR3 residues: CASSLATAWSTSHLDMETQYF. CDR3 nucleotide sequence: TGTGCCAGCAGCTTAGCCACAGCATGGTCAACCTCCCACTTGGATATGGAGACCCAGTACTTC. The complete variable domain, with remaining parts taken from reference TRBV7-2 and TRBJ2-5, reads GAGVSQSPSNKVTEKGKDVELRCDPISGHTALYWYRQSLGQGLEFLIYFQGNSAPDKSGLPSDRFSAERTGGSVSTLTIQRTQQEDSAVYLCASSLATAWSTSHLDMETQYFGPGTRLLVL.

This clonotype has only a few counts. The chain has TRBV6-4 and TRBJ2-2; unclear D gene. There are 13 residues in the CDR3. Germline V gene lookup returns CDR1 MRHNA and CDR2 SNTAGT. V shed 4 bases and J shed 3 bases, with 6 bases lying between them. The CDR3 loop is CASSGKDTGELFF. CDR3 DNA: TGTGCCAGCAGTGGGAAGGACACCGGGGAGCTGTTTTTT.

Note on this clonotype: As the CDR3 is not closed by the conserved phenylalanine or tryptophan, this likely results from a read error. The V and J genes are TRBV7-2 and TRBJ2-1; D gene uncertain. The CDR3 spans 13 residues. Germline CDR1 and CDR2: SGHTA and FQGNSA. V was clipped by 5 bases and J by 5 bases, with 10 bases between them. This chain's CDR3 is CASSPQGNNEQFS. The CDR3 nucleotides are TGTGCCAGCAGCCCCCAAGGGAACAATGAGCAGTTCTCC.

On this clonotype: A clone one base away is much larger, so this may be a read error. This chain uses TRBV2 with TRBJ2-1; 7 nucleotides align to TRBD2. With 7 bases clipped from V and 2 bases from J, the junction kept 11 bases outside the gene matches. The CDR3 length is 16 residues. Germline loops: CDR1 SNHLY, CDR2 FYNNEI. This chain's CDR3 is CASTLQGGGTYNEQFF. The CDR3 bases are TGTGCCAGCACCCTCCAAGGCGGGGGAACCTACAATGAGCAGTTCTTC.

The sample holds many counts of this clonotype. This sequence joins TRBV29-1 and TRBJ2-1; maybe TRBD2 (6 bases). CDR1 is SQVTM and CDR2 is ANQGSEA in the germline V gene. CDR3 length: 13 residues. Trimming removed 6 bases at V and 9 bases at J, with 18 bases between. CDR3 DNA sequence: TGCAGCGTGGCTTTTAGTCAAGCGGGTGAGCAGTTCTTC. Its protein is CSVAFSQAGEQFF.

The gene calls are TRBV5-6 and TRBJ2-3; D possibly matches TRBD1 or TRBD2 (5 bases each). CDR3 length: 17 amino acids. Germline V CDR1 and CDR2: SGHDT, YYEEEE. Trimming stripped 2 bases from V and 2 bases from J, with 18 bases between. CDR3 loop: CASSLPLGPGTTDTQYF. DNA of the CDR3: TGTGCCAGCAGCTTACCCTTGGGCCCCGGGACCACAGATACGCAGTATTTT.